A single TCR beta chain is shown here with its context. Its cognate antigen is unknown. Primers for the PCR totalled 60 Vbeta and 13 Jbeta. Libraries were prepared by immunoSEQ multiplex PCR; TCRdb keeps only in-frame clonotypes and omits some of them. The sample consists of under 250,000 clones, about three quarters of them appearing once. The entry originates in a study of cytomegalovirus exposure and HLA in healthy donors. Study-level findings and limits: TCR beta chains numbering more than 150 were designated cytomegalovirus-associated.

From germline, CDR1 is SGDLS and CDR2 YYNGEE. J gave up 8 bases and V 0 bases, and 2 bases lay outside the gene matches. The CDR3 has 14 amino acids. The V and J genes are TRBV9 and TRBJ2-1; TRBD2 aligns across 10 bases. Material: PBMCs. This receptor was obtained from a male donor in good health and CMV-seronegative. The chain's CDR3 is CASSVALAGDEQFF. CDR3 in DNA: TGTGCCAGCAGCGTAGCGCTAGCGGGAGATGAGCAGTTCTTC. The variable domain in full, with the rest retrieved from reference TRBV9 and TRBJ2-1, is DSGVTQTPKHLITATGQRVTLRCSPRSGDLSVYWYQQSLDQGLQFLIQYYNGEERAKGNILERFSAQQFPDLHSELNLSSLELGDSALYFCASSVALAGDEQFFGPGTRLTVL.